The sequence of this T cell receptor beta chain was determined in a study of T cells in lung cancer brain metastases. Looking at the study overall: Median interval between primary and brain metastasis samples was roughly a year.

Assay used: immunoSEQ multiplex PCR; TCRdb lists only in-frame clones, some missing. The sample carries under 4,000 clones, about 90% recorded once. Study-wide results and limits: FFPE DNA fragmentation may have prevented retrieving the complete T cell repertoire.

The CDR3 spans 16 residues. V was pared by 7 bases and J by 1 base, with 10 bases of the junction left unmatched. Germline lookup yields CDR1 MDHEN and CDR2 SYDVKM. As to this clone: The antigen remains unidentified.

The V call is TRBV28, the J call TRBJ1-1; 9 bases agree with TRBD1. The source of this sequence is a woman between 45 and 60 years old with non-small cell lung cancer. The sequenced material came from tumor tissue from the primary lung tumor. CDR3 in amino acids: CASNPVPGQGNTEAFF. Written as DNA, the CDR3 is TGTGCCAGCAACCCTGTACCGGGACAGGGGAACACTGAAGCTTTCTTT.